A single sample gave rise to the 5 T cell receptor beta chains below, sequenced in a study of T-cell reconstitution after alpha-beta-depleted transplantation in children. Library preparation (for TCRbeta) was performed with unique molecular identifiers. Each CDR3 protein is one row after TCRdb ran MiXCR on the PCR reads. Of about 600,000 distinct CDR3 sequences listed, around 23% were seen once; the top ten hold over 12%. This sample comprised PBMCs, mostly from graft donor cells, obtained 360 days after TCRalphabeta/CD19-depleted stem cell transplant. The source of these receptors is a boy younger than two who had a stem cell transplant for acute myeloid leukemia, so the T cells may come from the graft donor.

The V gene is TRBV12-3 or TRBV12-4, the J gene TRBJ2-3, with 10 bases identical to TRBD2. Germline trimming cut 6 bases from V and 5 bases from J; bases unmatched to any gene: 8. CDR3 length: 15 residues. In nucleotides, the CDR3 is TGTGCCAGCAGCGATAGCGGGGGGCCAGTAGATACGCAGTATTTT. Amino acid sequence: CASSDSGGPVDTQYF.

A few counts support this clonotype. The chain has TRBV20-1 and TRBJ2-7; perhaps TRBD2 as D (5 bases). The germline V and J ends were trimmed by 2 bases and 4 bases, with 18 bases remaining between them. The germline gives CDR1 DFQATT, CDR2 SNEGSKA (reference sequence). The CDR3 has 15 residues. CDR3 amino acids: CSARNEVAGSYEQYV. The CDR3 DNA is TGCAGTGCTAGAAACGAGGTCGCGGGTTCATACGAGCAGTACGTC.

The chain joins TRBV12-3 or TRBV12-4 to TRBJ2-7; no clear D gene. CDR3 size: 13 residues. V dropped 0 bases and J dropped 1 base, with 4 bases sitting between them. Here the CDR3 reads CASSLAISYEQYV. In DNA, the CDR3 is TGTGCCAGCAGTTTAGCTATATCCTACGAGCAGTACGTC.

The chain has TRBV19 and TRBJ2-7; a weak D match, TRBD1 (6 bases). Germline V lookup: CDR1 LNHDA, CDR2 SQIVND (reference sequence). The CDR3 runs to 14 residues. Trimming left V 4 bases short and J 0 bases short, with 10 bases between. The CDR3 loop is CASSNRVSSYEQYF. The CDR3 bases are TGTGCCAGTAGTAACAGGGTCAGCTCCTACGAGCAGTACTTC.

This clonotype was picked up many times. This rearrangement joins TRBV12-3 or TRBV12-4 to TRBJ2-3; 7 nucleotides agree with TRBD2. The CDR3 is made up of 15 amino acids. V was clipped by 5 bases and J by 4 bases; unmatched bases: 9. CDR3 DNA: TGTGCCAGCAGTACGGGGGGAGGTACATCAGATACGCAGTATTTT. Amino acid sequence: CASSTGGGTSDTQYF.